This TCR beta chain was sequenced for a study of T-cell reconstitution after alpha-beta-depleted transplantation in children. Study outcomes and limitations: After one year, T-cell counts and TCRbeta diversity mostly came from new T cells.

Germline V gene data show CDR1 as MDHEN and CDR2 as SYDVKM. V lost 2 bases to trimming and J lost 7 bases, with 11 bases between them. This CDR3 is 13 amino acids long. Construction of the TCRbeta library involved unique molecular identifiers. TCRdb redid the calling of the PCR reads with MiXCR, one entry per CDR3 protein. This table has about 300,000 distinct CDR3 sequences, 6% to 10% appearing once. This clonotype was picked up many times. Its specificity is not known. The chain combines TRBV28 with TRBJ1-2; the D gene is possibly TRBD1 (6 bases). The source was peripheral blood, collected 360 days after TCRalphabeta/CD19-depleted stem cell transplant. This clonotype was obtained from a female patient between 2 and 15 years old who had a stem cell transplant for Fanconi anemia, so the T cells may come from the graft donor. The CDR3 DNA sequence: TGTGCCAGCAGTTTAGTGCTGACAGGTGGCTACACCTTC. It translates to CASSLVLTGGYTF.